Shown below are 9 T cell receptor beta chains from a single sample sequenced in a study of T cells in Graves' hyperthyroidism and ophthalmopathy (dated by TCRdb to the late 2010s). Library generation was performed with multiplex PCR. Sequencing used an Illumina HiSeq 2000. Amplification of TCR beta CDR3 regions was carried out from RNA transcripts. For the first round of RT-PCR on the TCR CDR3, the HTBI primer set was used together with the Qiagen OneStep RT-PCR kit. The public reads were reprocessed in TCRdb via fastp at Q25 and MiXCR, keeping in-frame beta chains. Each record represents a unique CDR3 protein, reported with the most common genes and DNA among its rows. The sample has more than 350,000 distinct CDR3 sequences on record, 15% of them singletons. Clones ranked in the top ten supply over 25% of the sample. The sample comprised blood. Receptor source: a young woman with Graves' hyperthyroidism.

This clonotype has ten or more counts. V is TRBV5-1 and J is TRBJ2-5; TRBD2 is a possible D gene (6 bases). The CDR3 covers 17 residues. CDR1 and CDR2 (germline): SGHRS, YFSETQ. Trimming stripped 2 bases from V and 2 bases from J, with 19 bases between. CDR3 nucleotides: TGCGCCAGCAGCTTACCACTTACCGGGAGCCTTCAAGAGACCCAGTACTTC. This encodes CASSLPLTGSLQETQYF.

The V call is TRBV20-1, the J call TRBJ2-7; D is unresolved. Trimming cost V 2 bases and J 3 bases, with 11 bases left between them. The CDR3 extends over 13 amino acids. The germline V gene encodes CDR1 DFQATT and CDR2 SNEGSKA (reference sequence). CDR3 in amino acids: CSARPRQNYEQYF. The CDR3 coding sequence is TGCAGTGCTAGACCTCGTCAGAACTACGAGCAGTACTTC.

The table lists this clonotype with many counts. This chain uses TRBV12-3 or TRBV12-4 with TRBJ2-5, with 7 bases lining up with TRBD2. Germline trimming cut 5 bases from V and 6 bases from J; bases unmatched to any gene: 12. The CDR3 totals 15 residues. This CDR3 reads CASSLSGTTGKTQYF. In nucleotides, the CDR3 is TGTGCCAGCAGTCTAAGCGGGACGACGGGGAAGACCCAGTACTTC.

Many counts were recorded for this clonotype. The rearrangement joins TRBV28 to TRBJ1-1; D ambiguous. The CDR3 consists of 12 residues. Germline CDR1 MDHEN, CDR2 SYDVKM. The V and J ends lost 6 bases and 1 base respectively, with 6 bases between them. DNA of the CDR3: TGTGCCAGCAGCGGGAGGAACACTGAAGCTTTCTTT. This sequence encodes CASSGRNTEAFF.

This clonotype was recorded a few times. This rearrangement joins TRBV4-2 to TRBJ2-3; TRBD2 matches 8 bases. The V and J ends lost 0 bases and 10 bases, in that order; junction bases with no gene match: 9. Per the germline V gene, CDR1 is LGHNA and CDR2 is YNFKEQ. The CDR3 covers 15 residues. In DNA form, the CDR3 reads TGTGCCAGCAGCCAAGATACCTCTGACGGGAGGGCGCAGTATTTT. Its protein product is CASSQDTSDGRAQYF.

The V and J genes are TRBV6-1 and TRBJ2-5; D is ambiguous. CDR1 is MNHNS and CDR2 is SASEGT in the germline V gene. Deletions cut 7 bases from V and 5 bases from J, with 17 bases between. There are 14 residues in the CDR3. CDR3 nucleotide sequence: TGTGCCAGCACTTCGCAACTTTTCAGGGAGACCCAGTACTTC. Translation: CASTSQLFRETQYF.

A few counts support this clonotype. A read error may explain this, as a much larger clone is one base away. The chain couples TRBV6-9 to TRBJ1-6; D gene unclear. Trimming left V 2 bases short and J 0 bases short, with 2 bases between. CDR3 length: 14 amino acids. Germline lookup yields CDR1 MNHGY and CDR2 SVAAGI. The CDR3 loop is CASSYGSYNSPLHF. DNA of the CDR3: TGTGCCAGCAGTTATGGCTCCTATAATTCACCCCTCCACTTT.

The rearrangement links TRBV29-1 to TRBJ2-7; TRBD2 matches 7 bases. CDR1 is SQVTM and CDR2 is ANQGSEA in the germline V gene. This CDR3 region has 12 residues. J was trimmed by 6 bases and V by 5 bases; bases with no gene match: 7. The CDR3 here is CSVQRDHFEQYF. The CDR3, as DNA: TGCAGCGTTCAGCGGGACCATTTCGAGCAGTACTTC.

The chain carries TRBV2 and TRBJ2-3; TRBD2 matches 8 bases. Trimming removed 3 bases from V and 6 bases from J; junction bases left unmatched: 5. Germline-derived CDR1 and CDR2 are SNHLY and FYNNEI. The CDR3 is 14 residues long. This chain's CDR3 is CASSERAGGDTQYF. CDR3 bases: TGTGCCAGCAGTGAGAGGGCGGGGGGCGATACGCAGTATTTT.